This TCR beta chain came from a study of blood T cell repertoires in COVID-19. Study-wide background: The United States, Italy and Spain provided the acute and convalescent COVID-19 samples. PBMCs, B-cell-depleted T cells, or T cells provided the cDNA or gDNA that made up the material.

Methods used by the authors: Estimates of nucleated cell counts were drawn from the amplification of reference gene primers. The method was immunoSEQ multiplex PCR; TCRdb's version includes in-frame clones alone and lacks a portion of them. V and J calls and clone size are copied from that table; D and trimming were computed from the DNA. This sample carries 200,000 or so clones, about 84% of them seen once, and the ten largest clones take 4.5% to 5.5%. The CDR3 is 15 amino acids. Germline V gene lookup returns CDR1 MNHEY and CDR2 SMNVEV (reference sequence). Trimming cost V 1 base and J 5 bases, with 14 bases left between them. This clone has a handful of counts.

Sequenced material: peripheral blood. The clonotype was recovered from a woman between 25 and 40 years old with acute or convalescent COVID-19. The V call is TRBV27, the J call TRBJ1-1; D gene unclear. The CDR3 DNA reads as TGTGCCAGCAGTTTATACGAGGGAAGTAAAACTGAAGCTTTCTTT. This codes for CASSLYEGSKTEAFF.